The present T cell receptor beta chain was sequenced within a study of somatic mutations in cytotoxic T cells in rheumatoid arthritis. For the study at large: Blood samples of approximately 30 ml were drawn from patients (in EDTA) right after diagnosis and before any treatment.

Sequencing used immunoSEQ multiplex PCR; TCRdb keeps in-frame clones, though not all of them. Of some 15,000 clones listed, about 83% are singletons. Notes on this clone: Its antigen is undetermined.

Points from the study as a whole: Age-dependent increases in CD8+ clonality occurred in rheumatoid arthritis patients but not in healthy controls.

Once isolated by positive magnetic bead selection, the CD4+ and CD8+ cells had their purity checked by flow cytometry. V shed 0 bases and J shed 4 bases, with 9 bases lying between them. Germline loops: CDR1 MNHEY, CDR2 SVGAGI. The CDR3 consists of 15 residues. This chain joins TRBV6-5 and TRBJ2-2; possibly TRBD1 for D (6 bases). Sequencing was performed on CD8+ T cells sorted from blood. The source of this sequence is an adult with rheumatoid arthritis. DNA for the CDR3: TGTGCCAGCAGTTACTCCAGGGGTAGCACCGGGGAGCTGTTTTTT. Translation gives CASSYSRGSTGELFF.